This T cell receptor beta chain comes out of a study of beta chain features in type 1 diabetes. Study-level information: Sorted cells from all samples, numbering about 98 million, were examined. Whole-study findings and limits: In the patient group, naive, central memory and Treg TCRB repertoires seemed more alike than in the healthy donor group. These data did not resolve whether HLA type affects TCRB rearrangement. Moderate yet significant TCRB CDR3 shortening was seen in Type 1 diabetes patients in all four CD4+ subsets.

The ends were cut back, 5 bases at V and 4 bases at J, with 17 bases in the middle. Germline CDR1 reads SGHTA; CDR2 reads FQGNSA. This CDR3 contains 16 residues. Expressed TCRB transcripts were sequenced, since all the RNA that had been isolated was reverse transcribed. Regulatory, naive and central memory T cell samples averaged approximately 3.8 million reads. TCRdb's copy holds only in-frame clones and misses some; the assay was immunoSEQ multiplex PCR. The table shows about 640,000 clones, with over 10% occurring only once. As for this clone: Its antigen is unidentified.

The receptor was derived from a man aged 30 to 39 with type 1 diabetes. Source material: naive CD4+ T cells from blood. The chain employs TRBV7-2 and TRBJ2-2, with D possibly matching TRBD1 (6 bases). The CDR3 loop is CASSLMDSLATGELFF. The CDR3 nucleotides are TGTGCCAGCAGCCTCATGGACAGCCTGGCCACCGGGGAGCTGTTTTTT. Using reference TRBV7-2 and TRBJ2-2 for the parts outside the CDR3, the full variable domain is GAGVSQSPSNKVTEKGKDVELRCDPISGHTALYWYRQSLGQGLEFLIYFQGNSAPDKSGLPSDRFSAERTGGSVSTLTIQRTQQEDSAVYLCASSLMDSLATGELFFGEGSRLTVL.